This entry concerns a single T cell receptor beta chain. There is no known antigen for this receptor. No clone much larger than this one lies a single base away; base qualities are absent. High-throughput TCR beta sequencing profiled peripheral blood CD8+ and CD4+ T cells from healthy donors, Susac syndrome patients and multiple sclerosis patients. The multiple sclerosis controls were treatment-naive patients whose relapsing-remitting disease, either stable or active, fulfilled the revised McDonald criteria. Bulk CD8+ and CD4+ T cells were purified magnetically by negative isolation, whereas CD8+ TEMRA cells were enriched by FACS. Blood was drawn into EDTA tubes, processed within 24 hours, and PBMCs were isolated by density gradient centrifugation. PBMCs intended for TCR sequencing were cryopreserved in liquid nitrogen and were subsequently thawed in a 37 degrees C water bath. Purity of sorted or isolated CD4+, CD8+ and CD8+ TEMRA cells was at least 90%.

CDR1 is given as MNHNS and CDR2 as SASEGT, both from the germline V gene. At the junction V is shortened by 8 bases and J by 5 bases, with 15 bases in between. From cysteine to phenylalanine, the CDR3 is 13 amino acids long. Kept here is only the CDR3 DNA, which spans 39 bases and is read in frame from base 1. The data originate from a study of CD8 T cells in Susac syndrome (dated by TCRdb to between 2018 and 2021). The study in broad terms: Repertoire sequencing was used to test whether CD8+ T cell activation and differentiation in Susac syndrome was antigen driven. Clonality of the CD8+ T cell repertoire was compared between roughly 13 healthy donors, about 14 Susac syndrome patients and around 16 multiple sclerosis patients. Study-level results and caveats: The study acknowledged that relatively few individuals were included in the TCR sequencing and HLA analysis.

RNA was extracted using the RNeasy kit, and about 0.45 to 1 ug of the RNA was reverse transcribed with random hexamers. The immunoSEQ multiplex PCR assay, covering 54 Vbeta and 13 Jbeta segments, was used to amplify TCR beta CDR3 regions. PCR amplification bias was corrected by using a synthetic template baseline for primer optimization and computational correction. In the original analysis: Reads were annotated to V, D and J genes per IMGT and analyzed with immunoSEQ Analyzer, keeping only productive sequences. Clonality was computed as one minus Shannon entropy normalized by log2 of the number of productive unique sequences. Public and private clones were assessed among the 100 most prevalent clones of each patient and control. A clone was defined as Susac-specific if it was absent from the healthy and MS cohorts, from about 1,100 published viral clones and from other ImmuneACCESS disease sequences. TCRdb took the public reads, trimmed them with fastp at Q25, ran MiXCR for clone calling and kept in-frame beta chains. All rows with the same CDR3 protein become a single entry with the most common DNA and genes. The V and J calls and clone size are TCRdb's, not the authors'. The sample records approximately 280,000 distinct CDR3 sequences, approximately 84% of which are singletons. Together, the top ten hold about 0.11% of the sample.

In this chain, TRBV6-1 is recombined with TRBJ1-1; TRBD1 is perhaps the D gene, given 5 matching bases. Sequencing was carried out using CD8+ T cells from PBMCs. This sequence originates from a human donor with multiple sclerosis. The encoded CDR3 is CASGGTGQTEAFF. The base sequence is TGTGCCAGCGGCGGGACTGGGCAGACTGAAGCTTTCTTT.